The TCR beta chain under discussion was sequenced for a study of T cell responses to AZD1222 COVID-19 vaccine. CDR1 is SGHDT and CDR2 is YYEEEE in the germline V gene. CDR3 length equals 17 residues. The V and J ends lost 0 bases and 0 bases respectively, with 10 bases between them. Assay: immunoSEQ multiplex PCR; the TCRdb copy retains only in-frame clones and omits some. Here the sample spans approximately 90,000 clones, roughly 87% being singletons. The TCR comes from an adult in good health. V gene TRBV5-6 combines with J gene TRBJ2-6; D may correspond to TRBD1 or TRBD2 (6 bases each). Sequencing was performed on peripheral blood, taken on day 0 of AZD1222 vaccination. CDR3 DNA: TGTGCCAGCAGCTTGGATTGGGGGGCCTCTGGGGCCAACGTCCTGACTTTC. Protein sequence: CASSLDWGASGANVLTF.